This T cell receptor beta chain is drawn from a study of regulatory T cells in long-lasting Graves disease. In building TCR beta libraries, iRepertoire HTBI primers were used together with Arm-PCR of CDR3 regions. Using its own MiXCR run on the multiplex PCR reads, TCRdb lists one record per CDR3 protein. In the table there are about 450,000 distinct CDR3 sequences, about a sixth of which are singletons. Note on this clonotype: Its antigen is not known.

Stated time point: newly diagnosed GD, antithyroid drugs for less than 3 months. From RNA extracted from PBMCs, the TCR library was made. Patients were enrolled at an endocrinology department in Xi'an, China. The J segment lost 6 bases and the V segment lost 3 bases, leaving 4 bases of the junction unmatched. The CDR3 length is 14 residues. CDR1 and CDR2 (germline): DFQATT, SNEGSKA (reference sequence). Study-wide results and caveats: Peripheral blood was the sole material, not thyroid tissue.

This sample was shared with a second study, whose subject was T cells in Graves' hyperthyroidism and ophthalmopathy. That paper adds: Patients aged 18 to 65 had newly diagnosed hyperthyroidism of under 2 months' duration.

The clonotype comes from a woman in her twenties or thirties with Graves disease. This specimen consisted of peripheral blood mononuclear cells (PBMCs), obtained at new diagnosis, from a patient treated with antithyroid drugs. This chain uses TRBV20-1 with TRBJ2-1, with TRBD2 matching over 11 bases. The CDR3 nucleotides read TGCAGTGCTAGGACTAGCGGGACTGTCAATGAGCAGTTCTTC. Translated: CSARTSGTVNEQFF.